The 30 T cell receptor beta chains below all came from one sample that was sequenced in a study of post-analysis software for immune sequencing data. The TCR beta cDNA libraries contained unique molecular identifiers. TCRdb used MiXCR to reprocess the PCR reads, holding one entry per CDR3 protein. The table includes about 810,000 distinct CDR3 sequences, 53% detected once. Study results and limitations: Elevated frequency relative to controls characterized several TRBV segments in patients, TRBV5-6, TRBV5-1 and TRBV20-1 among them.

Their target antigens are unknown. The sample consisted of blood. The receptors originated from a girl aged 5-17 years with multiple sclerosis.

V is TRBV10-3 and J is TRBJ1-2, with TRBD1 identical over 10 bases. V dropped 2 bases and J dropped 5; count of bases not matched to a gene: 5. Germline CDR1 and CDR2: ENHRY and SYGVKD. CDR3 length: 15 residues. In nucleotides, the CDR3 is TGTGCCATCAGTGAGAGGCGGGACAGGGGATATGGCTACACCTTC. Amino acids: CAISERRDRGYGYTF.

This rearrangement joins TRBV4-2 to TRBJ2-2; D is possibly TRBD1 (6 bases). Germline V gene lookup returns CDR1 LGHNA and CDR2 YNFKEQ. Trimming removed 0 bases from V and 6 bases from J, with 8 bases in between. The CDR3 is made up of 14 amino acids. CDR3 loop: CASSQDDRSGELFF. DNA of the CDR3: TGTGCCAGCAGCCAAGACGACAGGTCCGGGGAGCTGTTTTTT.

V is TRBV5-1 and J is TRBJ2-7; TRBD1 is a possible D gene (6 bases). The CDR3 runs to 15 residues. The germline V and J ends were trimmed by 2 bases and 0 bases, with 12 bases remaining between them. CDR1 and CDR2 from the germline V gene are SGHRS and YFSETQ. The CDR3 nucleotides are TGCGCCAGCAGCTTAGAAGGGGGAATCTCCTACGAGCAGTACTTC. Translated, it gives CASSLEGGISYEQYF.

The chain has TRBV4-1 and TRBJ2-5, with D perhaps TRBD2 (6 bases). Germline V gives CDR1 MGHRA, CDR2 YSYEKL. The CDR3 contains 14 residues. V shed 4 bases and J shed 11 bases, with 20 bases lying between them. The CDR3 sequence is CASSPRDLGGEQYF. CDR3 in DNA: TGCGCCAGCAGCCCTCGGGACCTCGGGGGTGAGCAGTACTTC.

The chain has TRBV29-1 and TRBJ2-1; D tentatively fits TRBD1 or TRBD2 (5 bases each). The CDR3 sequence is 13 residues long. V shed 6 bases and J shed 4 bases, with 13 bases lying between them. The germline gives CDR1 SQVTM, CDR2 ANQGSEA. The CDR3 DNA is TGCAGCGTAGCGGACATTCCATACAATGAGCAGTTCTTC. Translating it yields CSVADIPYNEQFF.

The chain recombines TRBV5-1 with TRBJ2-3; D remains unclear. CDR1 is SGHRS and CDR2 is YFSETQ in the germline V gene. With 0 bases removed from V and 4 bases from J, the gap between germline ends came to 9 bases. The CDR3 covers 14 residues. CDR3 sequence: CASSLDTMADTQYF. The CDR3, as DNA: TGCGCCAGCAGCTTGGATACTATGGCAGATACGCAGTATTTT. Full variable domain (rest looked up from reference TRBV5-1 and TRBJ2-3): KAGVTQTPRYLIKTRGQQVTLSCSPISGHRSVSWYQQTPGQGLQFLFEYFSETQRNKGNFPGRFSGRQFSNSRSEMNVSTLELGDSALYLCASSLDTMADTQYFGPGTRLTVL.

This chain joins TRBV6-5 and TRBJ2-5; D remains unclear. CDR3 length equals 14 residues. V was pared by 2 bases and J by 1 base, with 8 bases between. Looked up from germline, CDR1 is MNHEY and CDR2 is SVGAGI. The CDR3: CASSYGRTQETQYF. Here the CDR3 DNA reads TGTGCCAGCAGTTACGGTCGGACCCAAGAGACCCAGTACTTC.

The sample holds one count of this clonotype. The rearrangement uses TRBV9 and TRBJ2-7, with 10 positions matching TRBD1. Germline CDR1 SGDLS, CDR2 YYNGEE. The CDR3 contains 14 residues. V dropped 2 bases and J dropped 5; count of bases not matched to a gene: 4. The DNA for the CDR3 is TGTGCCAGCAGCGTCGACAGGGGGCCTGACGAGCAGTACTTC. Residues: CASSVDRGPDEQYF.

V and J are TRBV7-8 and TRBJ2-7, with D perhaps being TRBD1 or TRBD2 (5 bases each). Germline V CDR1 and CDR2: SGHVS, FQNEAQ. The CDR3 sequence is 17 residues long. Trimming took off 1 base at V and 4 bases at J, with 20 bases between the two ends. In nucleotides, the CDR3 is TGTGCCAGCAGCTTAGTCCTACGGGCAGTGGGACCTTACGAGCAGTACTTC. As protein: CASSLVLRAVGPYEQYF.

The chain combines TRBV2 with TRBJ1-2; 8 bases are shared with TRBD1. Germline-derived CDR1 and CDR2 are SNHLY and FYNNEI. This CDR3 comprises 14 residues. With V trimmed by 7 bases and J by 9 bases, 13 bases remained unmatched. The CDR3 bases are TGTGCCAGCATGCTCCAGGACAGGGCCCAGAGCTACACCTTC. Amino acid sequence: CASMLQDRAQSYTF.

The chain combines TRBV20-1 with TRBJ2-5, with 13 bases that match TRBD2. The ends lost 3 bases at V and 2 bases at J; junction bases unmatched: 0. The CDR3 totals 14 residues. Germline V CDR1 and CDR2: DFQATT, SNEGSKA (reference sequence). In DNA, the CDR3 is TGCAGTGCTAGGACTAGCGGGAGGCAAGAGACCCAGTACTTC. Residues: CSARTSGRQETQYF.

The V gene is TRBV7-2, the J gene TRBJ2-7; perhaps D is TRBD1 or TRBD2 (5 bases each). CDR1 is SGHTA, CDR2 FQGNSA, per germline. Trimming pared 5 bases from V and 6 bases from J, leaving 23 bases between. The CDR3 is 16 residues long. Here the CDR3 DNA reads TGTGCCAGCAGCACCCGGGGAACGGGACGGGGATTCGAGCAGTACTTC. This codes for CASSTRGTGRGFEQYF. The entire variable domain, with the rest obtained from reference TRBV7-2 and TRBJ2-7, is as follows: GAGVSQSPSNKVTEKGKDVELRCDPISGHTALYWYRQSLGQGLEFLIYFQGNSAPDKSGLPSDRFSAERTGGSVSTLTIQRTQQEDSAVYLCASSTRGTGRGFEQYFGPGTRLTVT.

CDR3 sequence: CASSLTGPTEKLFF. DNA of the CDR3: TGTGCCAGCAGCCTTACAGGACCCACCGAAAAACTGTTTTTT. The chain recombines TRBV27 with TRBJ1-4, with a weak D call TRBD1 (5 bases). Trimming removed 6 bases from V and 8 bases from J, with 16 bases in between. From germline, CDR1 is MNHEY and CDR2 SMNVEV (reference sequence). This CDR3 contains 14 residues.

In its sample, this clonotype was seen once. The V call is TRBV6-2 or TRBV6-3, the J call TRBJ2-5, with D hard to call. The CDR3 sequence is 15 residues long. CDR1 and CDR2 (germline): MNHEY, SVGEGT. The V and J ends lost 5 bases and 7 bases respectively, with 20 bases between them. CDR3 DNA: TGTGCCAGCAGTCCTACCGCACCCACCCGTGGGACCCAGTACTTC. This encodes CASSPTAPTRGTQYF.

The chain joins TRBV10-3 to TRBJ2-7, with D possibly being TRBD1 (6 bases). CDR3 length equals 13 residues. V was trimmed by 8 bases and J by 2 bases, leaving 13 bases between them. Germline V gene data show CDR1 as ENHRY and CDR2 as SYGVKD. The CDR3 DNA follows: TGTGCCATCTGGGGGCCCGAGGCCTACGAGCAGTACTTC. Protein product: CAIWGPEAYEQYF.

The chain carries TRBV5-1 and TRBJ2-5, with TRBD2 identical over 9 bases. CDR1 and CDR2 from the germline V gene are SGHRS and YFSETQ. The CDR3 runs to 13 residues. V was pared by 4 bases and J by 7 bases, with 5 bases of the junction left unmatched. CDR3 sequence reads: CASSPGGGGTQYF. CDR3 bases: TGCGCCAGCAGCCCTGGCGGGGGGGGGACCCAGTACTTC.

This clonotype was counted between two and nine times. J is TRBJ1-2 and V is TRBV6-1; no firm D call. In germline, CDR1 is MNHNS, CDR2 SASEGT. This CDR3 spans 12 amino acids. The V end lost 10 bases, the J end lost 1 base, and 10 bases lay between the germline ends. CDR3 sequence reads: CANSASNYGYTF. The CDR3 bases are TGTGCCAACAGCGCTAGTAACTATGGCTACACCTTC.

This clonotype was found once. V usage is TRBV6-5 and J usage is TRBJ1-2, with 8 positions matching TRBD1. Germline V gene lookup returns CDR1 MNHEY and CDR2 SVGAGI. The junction had 6 bases not matched to a gene; V was cut back by 2 bases and J by 4 bases. This CDR3 comprises 15 residues. In nucleotides, the CDR3 is TGTGCCAGCAGTTACGCCAGGGGGCCCCTCTATGGCTACACCTTC. Translation gives CASSYARGPLYGYTF.

This clonotype was found a few times. The genes are TRBV20-1 and TRBJ2-7; D ambiguous. Germline V CDR1 and CDR2: DFQATT, SNEGSKA (reference sequence). With 1 base removed from V and 5 bases from J, the gap between germline ends came to 12 bases. The CDR3 extends over 13 amino acids. CDR3 residues: CSARGPSLNEQYF. The CDR3 DNA follows: TGCAGTGCTAGAGGCCCGAGCCTAAACGAGCAGTACTTC.

The J gene is TRBJ2-3, the V gene TRBV29-1, with D maybe TRBD2 (6 bases). Germline V CDR1 and CDR2: SQVTM, ANQGSEA. The CDR3 loop spans 12 amino acids. Trimming removed 6 bases at V and 3 bases at J, with 10 bases between. CDR3 DNA sequence: TGCAGCGTAATCGGGAGTACAGATACGCAGTATTTT. Its translation: CSVIGSTDTQYF.

The chain's CDR3 is CASSRDINNYGYTF. DNA for the CDR3: TGTGCCAGCAGCCGGGACATTAATAACTATGGCTACACCTTC. The J gene is TRBJ1-2, the V gene TRBV2; TRBD1 is a possible D gene (6 bases). The CDR3 sequence is 14 residues long. Trimming removed 6 bases at V and 1 base at J, with 12 bases between. CDR1 and CDR2 (germline): SNHLY, FYNNEI.

The chain employs TRBV6-2 or TRBV6-3 and TRBJ1-1; TRBD1 matches at 7 bases. CDR3 length equals 16 residues. Germline V gene data show CDR1 as MNHEY and CDR2 as SVGEGT. The V gene end was trimmed by 0 bases and the J gene end by 1 base; junction bases not matched to a gene: 5. The CDR3 sequence is CASSYSKRQGNTEAFF. In nucleotides, the CDR3 is TGTGCCAGCAGTTACTCGAAGCGACAGGGGAACACTGAAGCTTTCTTT.

The V gene is TRBV2, the J gene TRBJ2-5; tentatively, D is TRBD1 or TRBD2 (5 bases each). Germline CDR1 and CDR2: SNHLY and FYNNEI. The V end lost 1 base, the J end lost 7 bases, and 13 bases lay between the germline ends. The CDR3 spans 14 residues. The CDR3 DNA follows: TGTGCCAGCAGTGAAGTACAGGATCGGGGGACCCAGTACTTC. This encodes CASSEVQDRGTQYF.

This chain connects TRBV5-1 to TRBJ1-1, with D maybe TRBD1 (6 bases). Trimming shortened V by 4 bases and J by 2 bases, and 12 bases separated the two germline ends. The CDR3 is 14 amino acids. Germline V lookup: CDR1 SGHRS, CDR2 YFSETQ. CDR3 DNA sequence: TGCGCCAGCAGCCTGACAGGAGACAACACTGAAGCTTTCTTT. Protein: CASSLTGDNTEAFF.

The chain links TRBV7-2 to TRBJ2-7; 7 nucleotides agree with TRBD2. This CDR3 comprises 15 residues. Germline values: CDR1 SGHTA, CDR2 FQGNSA. The junction had 8 bases not matched to a gene; V was cut back by 1 base and J by 5 bases. DNA of the CDR3: TGTGCCAGCAGCTTAGGGGCGGGAGTCCACCACGAGCAGTACTTC. It specifies CASSLGAGVHHEQYF.

The chain combines TRBV4-1 with TRBJ2-7, with 11 bases that match TRBD2. The closer fit of TRBJ2-1 to the DNA end suggests the J call may be wrong. Germline V CDR1 and CDR2: MGHRA, YSYEKL. This CDR3 spans 14 amino acids. The CDR3 reads CASSLSGGANEQFF. CDR3 nucleotides: TGCGCCAGCAGCCTTAGCGGGGGGGCCAATGAGCAGTTCTTC.

The chain recombines TRBV11-2 with TRBJ2-1; TRBD2 aligns across 12 bases. Germline loops: CDR1 SGHAT, CDR2 FQNNGV. V lost 1 base, J lost 9 bases, and 7 bases stayed unmatched. The CDR3 is made up of 16 amino acids. The CDR3 sequence is CASSLVALAGGVEQFF. CDR3 in DNA: TGTGCCAGCAGCTTAGTAGCGCTAGCGGGAGGGGTTGAGCAGTTCTTC.

The chain recombines TRBV6-6 with TRBJ2-7, with 9 positions matching TRBD1. Germline values: CDR1 MNHNY, CDR2 SVGAGI (reference sequence). J was trimmed by 10 bases and V by 0 bases; bases with no gene match: 7. This CDR3 has 14 amino acids. The CDR3 loop is CASSYSGTGTAQYF. The CDR3, as DNA: TGTGCCAGCAGTTACTCCGGGACAGGGACGGCCCAGTACTTC.

Turning to this clonotype: A much bigger clone sits one base away, suggesting this may be a read error. The rearrangement uses TRBV27 and TRBJ2-1; no reliable D call. The germline V gene has CDR1 MNHEY and CDR2 SMNVEV (reference sequence). The CDR3 has 16 amino acids. Written as DNA, the CDR3 is TGTGCCAGCAGTCCCACGCTCGAAATATCCTGCAATGAGCAGTTCTTC. Encoded protein: CASSPTLEISCNEQFF.

This chain connects TRBV12-3 or TRBV12-4 to TRBJ2-6; D is unclear. This CDR3 is built from 15 residues. V lost 3 bases and J lost 0, with 6 bases in between. CDR3 sequence: CASSFVTSGANVLTF. DNA for the CDR3: TGTGCCAGCAGTTTCGTTACCTCTGGGGCCAACGTCCTGACTTTC.